One sample yielded the 24 T cell receptor beta chains listed below, sequenced in a study of T cells in Graves' hyperthyroidism and ophthalmopathy. RNA transcripts provided the source from which TCR beta CDR3 regions were amplified. In the first-round RT-PCR of the TCR CDR3, the HTBI primer set was used. TCRdb itself ran the multiplex PCR reads through MiXCR, one entry per CDR3 protein. This table has some 440,000 distinct CDR3 sequences, 15% to 18% appearing once. Material: blood. These receptor sequences come from a woman aged 18-35 years with Graves' hyperthyroidism.

About this clonotype: One end of the junction is discordant with germline, which a read error may explain. V gene TRBV6-2 or TRBV6-3 combines with J gene TRBJ1-6, with D perhaps matching TRBD1 (6 bases). The CDR3 is made up of 18 amino acids. Germline V gene data show CDR1 as MNHEY and CDR2 as SVGEGT. The CDR3 spells CASSYSLTGRTYNPPLHF. CDR3 nucleotides: TGTGCCAGCAGTTACTCGTTAACAGGGAGAACCTATAATCCACCCCTCCACTTT.

In this sample, this clonotype turned up many times. The chain joins TRBV12-3 or TRBV12-4 to TRBJ2-2; no reliable D call. The germline V and J ends were trimmed by 4 bases and 4 bases, with 10 bases remaining between them. CDR3 size: 14 residues. The CDR3 region is CASSSDGLTGELFF. The CDR3 DNA reads as TGTGCCAGCAGTTCCGACGGGCTCACCGGGGAGCTGTTTTTT.

The chain has TRBV11-1 and TRBJ1-2, with D maybe TRBD1 (5 bases). The germline gives CDR1 SGHAT, CDR2 FQDESV (reference sequence). The CDR3 loop spans 15 amino acids. Trimming took off 4 bases at V and 4 bases at J, with 16 bases between the two ends. The CDR3, as DNA: TGTGCCAGCAGCTACGGGATCGGGACGAGCTATGGCTACACCTTC. Translating it yields CASSYGIGTSYGYTF.

This sequence joins TRBV27 and TRBJ2-1; 9 bases map to TRBD1. The CDR3 runs to 14 residues. The germline CDR1 and CDR2 sequences are MNHEY and SMNVEV (reference sequence). Germline trimming cut 5 bases from V and 6 bases from J; bases unmatched to any gene: 5. The CDR3 here is CASSTGQGFNEQFF. The CDR3 nucleotides are TGTGCCAGCAGTACGGGACAGGGCTTCAATGAGCAGTTCTTC.

V usage is TRBV29-1 and J usage is TRBJ1-2, with 12 bases that match TRBD1. With 7 bases clipped from V and 8 bases from J, the junction kept 17 bases outside the gene matches. Per the germline V gene, CDR1 is SQVTM and CDR2 is ANQGSEA. The CDR3 runs 16 residues. The CDR3 reads CSARSDGGDRGRGYTF. CDR3 DNA sequence: TGCAGCGCTCGGTCCGACGGCGGGGACAGGGGGCGAGGCTACACCTTC.

This clonotype appeared many times. The chain is built from TRBV3-1 and TRBJ1-1; no reliable D call. The V gene lost 0 bases and the J gene lost 0 bases, with 20 bases spanning the gap. CDR1 LGHDT and CDR2 YNNKEL come from the germline V gene (reference sequence). The CDR3 loop spans 19 amino acids. CDR3 region: CASSQDPSRPGGVNTEAFF. In DNA, the CDR3 is TGTGCCAGCAGCCAAGATCCGTCCCGGCCGGGCGGAGTGAACACTGAAGCTTTCTTT. Variable domain in full (rest from reference TRBV3-1 and TRBJ1-1): DTAVSQTPKYLVTQMGNDKSIKCEQNLGHDTMYWYKQDSKKFLKIMFSYNNKELIINETVPNRFSPKSPDKAHLNLHINSLELGDSAVYFCASSQDPSRPGGVNTEAFFGQGTRLTVV.

The V and J genes are TRBV5-1 and TRBJ2-1; tentatively, D is TRBD2 (5 bases). This CDR3 region has 16 residues. Between the trimmed V and J ends, which lost 2 bases and 5 bases, there was a span of 17 bases. The V gene's germline CDR1 is SGHRS and CDR2 YFSETQ. The CDR3 sequence is CASSFSRLAYNNEQFF. CDR3 coding DNA: TGCGCCAGCAGCTTTTCGCGCCTAGCCTATAACAATGAGCAGTTCTTC.

This clonotype came up many times. The rearrangement links TRBV7-2 to TRBJ2-1; no definite D call. The CDR3 has 13 residues. V was trimmed by 3 bases and J by 1 base, leaving 4 bases between them. Germline V gives CDR1 SGHTA, CDR2 FQGNSA. The CDR3 is CASSFQSYNEQFF. The CDR3 DNA sequence: TGTGCCAGCAGCTTTCAATCCTACAATGAGCAGTTCTTC.

The table lists this clonotype with many counts. The chain has TRBV5-5 and TRBJ2-7, with D unresolved. The germline gives CDR1 SGHKS, CDR2 YYEKEE (reference sequence). This CDR3 contains 14 residues. V was pared by 0 bases and J by 3 bases, with 10 bases between. CDR3 sequence (DNA): TGTGCCAGCAGCTTGGCGCAATTAGGCTACGAGCAGTACTTC. Amino acid sequence: CASSLAQLGYEQYF.

This clonotype occurred many times. V is TRBV6-1 and J is TRBJ2-7, with D possibly called TRBD1 or TRBD2 (5 bases each). V lost 1 base to trimming and J lost 3 bases, with 16 bases between them. CDR3 length: 16 amino acids. Germline V gene lookup returns CDR1 MNHNS and CDR2 SASEGT. The CDR3 bases are TGTGCCAGCAGTGAAGGACCGGGACGTAAAGTCTACGAGCAGTACTTC. It codes for CASSEGPGRKVYEQYF.

This clonotype was seen only a few times. CDR3 protein: CASRSSPAGGGYEQYF. The CDR3 DNA is TGTGCCAGTAGAAGTTCACCCGCGGGGGGAGGCTACGAGCAGTACTTC. The chain combines TRBV27 with TRBJ2-7; 8 bases line up with TRBD2. This CDR3 has 16 amino acids. Germline CDR1 is MNHEY and CDR2 is SMNVEV (reference sequence). V lost 9 bases, J lost 3 bases, and 16 bases stayed unmatched.

This clonotype has ten or more counts. V usage is TRBV6-2 or TRBV6-3 and J usage is TRBJ2-7; 9 bases match TRBD2. This CDR3 comprises 17 residues. Looked up from germline, CDR1 is MNHEY and CDR2 is SVGEGT. After removal of 2 bases from V and 3 bases from J, the junction contained 11 bases not matched to a gene. CDR3 DNA sequence: TGTGCCAGCAGTTACCCCAGCAACGGTAGCGGGGGCTACGAGCAGTACTTC. Translating it yields CASSYPSNGSGGYEQYF.

This clonotype was observed at least ten times. This chain connects TRBV27 to TRBJ1-1; D perhaps matches TRBD1 (5 bases). With 1 base removed from V and 6 bases from J, the gap between germline ends came to 9 bases. The germline gives CDR1 MNHEY, CDR2 SMNVEV (reference sequence). This CDR3 is built from 13 residues. CDR3 sequence reads: CASSLLGTPEAFF. The CDR3 DNA follows: TGTGCCAGCAGTTTATTGGGGACCCCTGAAGCTTTCTTT.

V gene TRBV4-1 combines with J gene TRBJ2-7; the D gene is possibly TRBD1 (6 bases). CDR3 length: 16 residues. Germline V lookup: CDR1 MGHRA, CDR2 YSYEKL. V gave up 0 bases and J gave up 1 base, with 13 bases separating them. In DNA, the CDR3 is TGCGCCAGCAGCCAAGATGGCGCAGGGGTTTCCTACGAGCAGTACTTC. Translation gives CASSQDGAGVSYEQYF.

This clonotype was observed a handful of times. The rearrangement joins TRBV20-1 to TRBJ2-3; 9 bases line up with TRBD2. J lost 4 bases, V lost 4 bases, and 9 bases had no gene match. Germline V gene sequence: CDR1 DFQATT, CDR2 SNEGSKA (reference sequence). The CDR3 loop spans 15 amino acids. CDR3 sequence: CSAMGGGAWPDTQYF. The CDR3 region has the DNA TGCAGTGCTATGGGCGGGGGGGCCTGGCCAGATACGCAGTATTTT.

This clonotype was found many times. J is TRBJ2-5 and V is TRBV7-2, with 8 positions matching TRBD2. The J segment lost 5 bases and the V segment lost 3 bases, leaving 8 bases of the junction unmatched. Germline V gene data show CDR1 as SGHTA and CDR2 as FQGNSA. This CDR3 has 15 amino acids. The CDR3 loop reads CASSFIGRGGETQYF. CDR3 DNA: TGTGCCAGCAGCTTCATCGGGAGGGGAGGGGAGACCCAGTACTTC.

The chain has TRBV6-1 and TRBJ1-5, with D uncertain. From germline, CDR1 is MNHNS and CDR2 SASEGT. The ends were cut back, 6 bases at V and 3 bases at J, with 9 bases in the middle. The CDR3 runs 13 residues. The CDR3 bases are TGTGCCAGCAGCGTCCTCCTCAATCAGCCCCAGCATTTT. Translated: CASSVLLNQPQHF.

In this sample, this clonotype turned up many times. V usage is TRBV7-2 and J usage is TRBJ2-5; TRBD2 aligns across 11 bases. The CDR3 consists of 16 residues. Trimming cost V 6 bases and J 3 bases; bases outside gene matches: 9. The germline V gene encodes CDR1 SGHTA and CDR2 FQGNSA. The CDR3 here is CASSRGLAGGEETQYF. CDR3 nucleotides: TGTGCCAGCAGTCGTGGGCTAGCGGGGGGTGAAGAGACCCAGTACTTC.

In its sample, this clonotype was seen many times. The chain couples TRBV11-3 to TRBJ2-3; no definite D call. V was cut by 4 bases and J by 1 base, with 15 bases left in between. Germline CDR1 reads SGHNT; CDR2 reads YENEEA. This CDR3 has 16 amino acids. DNA of the CDR3: TGTGCCAGCAGCTCAGGAATTTGGAATGGCACAGATACGCAGTATTTT. Its protein is CASSSGIWNGTDTQYF. Drawing the rest from reference TRBV11-3 and TRBJ2-3, the complete variable domain is EAGVVQSPRYKIIEKKQPVAFWCNPISGHNTLYWYLQNLGQGPELLIRYENEEAVDDSQLPKDRFSAERLKGVDSTLKIQPAELGDSAVYLCASSSGIWNGTDTQYFGPGTRLTVL.

The sample holds a few counts of this clonotype. The rearrangement joins TRBV10-2 to TRBJ1-4, with D possibly matching TRBD1 (5 bases). CDR1 and CDR2 (germline): WSHSY, SAAADI. Between the trimmed V and J ends, which lost 4 bases and 10 bases, there was a span of 16 bases. The CDR3 length is 14 residues. The CDR3 nucleotides read TGCGCCAGCAGTGCAGACAGTAGATATGGAAAACTGTTTTTT. This translates into CASSADSRYGKLFF.

This clonotype was found many times. This rearrangement joins TRBV20-1 to TRBJ2-7; 9 bases line up with TRBD1. This CDR3 has 13 residues. Germline values: CDR1 DFQATT, CDR2 SNEGSKA (reference sequence). V lost 5 bases and J lost 4; bases outside the gene matches: 6. The CDR3 coding sequence is TGCAGTGCTTCGGACAGGGGCGGGTACGAGCAGTACTTC. This gives the protein CSASDRGGYEQYF.

The rearrangement uses TRBV4-1 and TRBJ2-2, with 9 bases matching TRBD1. Germline loops: CDR1 MGHRA, CDR2 YSYEKL. The junction had 3 bases not matched to a gene; V was cut back by 4 bases and J by 6 bases. CDR3 size: 14 residues. Here the CDR3 reads CASSLNRGPGELFF. CDR3 in DNA: TGCGCCAGCAGCCTGAACAGGGGGCCCGGGGAGCTGTTTTTT.

This clonotype was found many times. The V gene is TRBV6-5, the J gene TRBJ2-7; possible D gene TRBD1, 5 bases. V was trimmed by 0 bases and J by 3 bases, leaving 21 bases between them. The CDR3 totals 18 residues. Germline V gene lookup returns CDR1 MNHEY and CDR2 SVGAGI. The CDR3 here is CASSYSAPWARADYEQYF. The CDR3 DNA is TGTGCCAGCAGTTACTCCGCTCCATGGGCCAGGGCCGACTACGAGCAGTACTTC.

This clonotype was found many times. The J gene is TRBJ2-5, the V gene TRBV20-1, with 9 bases matching TRBD1. The V and J ends lost 7 bases and 7 bases, in that order; junction bases with no gene match: 4. The germline CDR1 and CDR2 sequences are DFQATT and SNEGSKA (reference sequence). The CDR3 consists of 11 residues. CDR3 protein: CSGQGEVTQYF. The CDR3 DNA follows: TGCAGTGGACAGGGGGAAGTGACCCAGTACTTC.